These T cell receptor beta chains were read from a single sample in a study of cytomegalovirus exposure and HLA in healthy donors. Some clones are missing from TCRdb's copy, which holds only in-frame ones; the method was immunoSEQ multiplex PCR. This table holds some 120,000 clones, around 74% found once. Source material: PBMCs. The source is a woman younger than 30 in good health and CMV-seronegative. Each CDR3 is given with its conserved first and last residue. Each record gives: V gene, J gene, D gene, clone size, CDR3 DNA, CDR3 protein. The D gene is left open where the match is weak. Clone size appears in some rows only: once, few, many, or a class for an expanded clone.

TRBV2,TRBJ1-5,NA,NA,TGTGCCAGCAGATCCGATCAGCCCCAGCATTTT,CASRSDQPQHF
TRBV29-1,TRBJ2-7,NA,once,TGCAGCGTTTCAACCGGCTCCTACGAGCAGTACTTC,CSVSTGSYEQYF
TRBV27,TRBJ2-5,NA,NA,TGTGCCAGCAGTTTATCTCTCCGCCAAGAGACCCAGTACTTC,CASSLSLRQETQYF
TRBV6-6,TRBJ2-3,TRBD1,NA,TGTGCCAGCAGCCAACGACGGGACAGGGGACAAGATACGCAGTATTTT,CASSQRRDRGQDTQYF
TRBV4-2,TRBJ1-5,NA,NA,TGTGCCAGCAGCCAAGAGGGAGGGGGTAAGCCCCAGCATTTT,CASSQEGGGKPQHF
TRBV6-5,TRBJ2-4,TRBD1,NA,TGTGCCAGCAGTTACTCGACAGGGCTAGCCAAAAACATTCAGTACTTC,CASSYSTGLAKNIQYF
TRBV13,TRBJ2-7,TRBD2,NA,TGTGCCAGCAGCCCTTCGACTAGCGTCTCCTACGAGCAGTACTTC,CASSPSTSVSYEQYF
TRBV30,TRBJ2-5,TRBD2,few,TGTGCCTGGAGTGTTGGGAGCGGGGGCCCGATGGAGACCCAGTACTTC,CAWSVGSGGPMETQYF
TRBV6-5,TRBJ2-5,NA,few,TGTGCCAGCAGTTTGAGGTGGAGAGAGACCCAGTACTTC,CASSLRWRETQYF
TRBV9,TRBJ2-7,NA,few,TGTGCCAGCAGCGAGGGAGTGAAGACCGAGCAGTACTTC,CASSEGVKTEQYF
TRBV19,TRBJ2-1,NA,NA,TGTGCCAGTAGTATAGTTGGCGGGGAAGGGTTTACCTACTCCTACAATGAGCAGTTCTTC,CASSIVGGEGFTYSYNEQFF
TRBV7-9,TRBJ1-1,NA,once,TGTGCCAGCAGCTTGTTATTAGAGGTTATCGCTTTCTTT,CASSLLLEVIAFF
TRBV2,TRBJ2-7,NA,NA,TGTGCCAGCAGACCGGGCCCCCGGAGGGCTAGCGAGCAGTACTTC,CASRPGPRRASEQYF
TRBV7-3,TRBJ1-2,TRBD1,NA,TGTGCCAGCAGCTCTGGGGACAGGGAATACGGCTACACCTTC,CASSSGDREYGYTF
TRBV30,TRBJ2-6,NA,NA,TGTGCCTGGAGTGTACACTCTGGGGCCAACGTCCTGACTTTC,CAWSVHSGANVLTF
TRBV10-3,TRBJ1-5,NA,NA,TGTGCCATCAGTGAGTCGGTTGCCAGGACAAGTGATCAGCCCCAGCATTTT,CAISESVARTSDQPQHF
TRBV19,TRBJ1-1,TRBD1,NA,TGTGCCTCGACAGGGGACGCGAACACTGAAGCTTTCTTT,CASTGDANTEAFF
TRBV9,TRBJ2-2,TRBD2,few,TGTGCCAGCAGCGTAAGCGGGGCCACCGGGGAGCTGTTTTTT,CASSVSGATGELFF
TRBV4-1,TRBJ2-7,NA,few,TGCGCCAGCAGCGTCGACAGGACGAGCTCCTACGAGCAGTACTTC,CASSVDRTSSYEQYF
TRBV14,TRBJ2-3,NA,NA,TGTGCCAGCAGCCAAGATTTCGGCCAGGGTGAAGATACGCAGTATTTT,CASSQDFGQGEDTQYF
TRBV28,TRBJ2-7,NA,NA,TGTGCCAGCAGCCCCCCGACAGTTTCCTACGAGCAGTACTTC,CASSPPTVSYEQYF
TRBV6-1,TRBJ2-1,TRBD2,NA,TGTGCCAGTAGACTAGCGGGGGGAAATGAGCAGTTCTTC,CASRLAGGNEQFF
TRBV5-1,TRBJ2-7,NA,NA,TGCGCCAGCAGCTTGGACAGAAATTCCTACGAGCAGTACTTC,CASSLDRNSYEQYF
TRBV5-6,TRBJ1-3,NA,few,TGTGCCAGCAGCTTGGTCGGGTTGCGGGGGACTGGAAACACCATATATTTT,CASSLVGLRGTGNTIYF
TRBV7-2,TRBJ1-1,TRBD1,NA,TGTGCCAGCAGCCGGAGGACAGGGGGCGCGGGTATTGGTCTGGTTGGGGCTTTCTTT,CASSRRTGGAGIGLVGAFF
TRBV2,TRBJ2-2,NA,NA,TGTGCCAGCAGGTATTCGACAGGTTCGACCGGGGAGCTGTTTTTT,CASRYSTGSTGELFF
TRBV5-5,TRBJ1-1,NA,NA,TGTGCCAGCAGCAGGGACACGTCGGTTGAAGCTTTCTTT,CASSRDTSVEAFF
TRBV6-1,TRBJ1-2,TRBD1,NA,TGTGCCAGCAGTGAAGGAGAGACAGGGGGCTATGGCTACACCTTC,CASSEGETGGYGYTF
TRBV7-8,TRBJ2-1,NA,NA,TGTGCCAGCAGCTTAGGACGAGGGCGGCAGGTTGGCTACAATGAGCAGTTCTTC,CASSLGRGRQVGYNEQFF
TRBV6-5,TRBJ1-3,NA,NA,TGTGCCAGCAGTTACTTCAGTATCTCTGGAAACACCATATATTTT,CASSYFSISGNTIYF
TRBV5-6,TRBJ2-1,NA,NA,TGTGCCAGCAGCTTTTTTCCCGACAATGAGCAGTTCTTC,CASSFFPDNEQFF
TRBV2,TRBJ1-2,NA,NA,TGTGCCAGCAGTCTGATTAGACAGAACTTTAACTATGGCTACACCTTC,CASSLIRQNFNYGYTF
TRBV10-1,TRBJ2-2,TRBD2,NA,TGCGCCAGCAGTGACTCCCGACTAGCGGCGAACACCGGGGAGCTGTTTTTT,CASSDSRLAANTGELFF
TRBV19,TRBJ2-3,TRBD2,NA,TGTGCCAGTACCCAAGGGCTAGCGGGGGATACGCAGTATTTT,CASTQGLAGDTQYF
TRBV2,TRBJ1-4,NA,NA,TGTGCCAGCAGGGCAGGGGAAGGGAGTGAAAAACTGTTTTTT,CASRAGEGSEKLFF
TRBV15,TRBJ1-5,NA,few,TGTGCCACCAGCACCGCGGACAGACTTAATCAGCCCCAGCATTTT,CATSTADRLNQPQHF
TRBV30,TRBJ2-3,TRBD2,NA,TGTGCCTGGAGTAGGAAGGGGACTAGCGGGGGTACGCAGTATTTT,CAWSRKGTSGGTQYF